This T cell receptor (beta chain) emerged from a study of T-cell reconstitution after alpha-beta-depleted transplantation in children (dated by TCRdb to about 2016). Describing the broader study: Using TCR repertoire profiling, the study followed T-cell immune reconstitution in a quantitative way in children after TCRalphabeta/CD19-depleted allogeneic hematopoietic cell transplantation.

Note on this clonotype: Its antigen is still unknown. The sample holds no much larger clone one base away, and base qualities are not on file.

The library was built by means of PCR. Instrument used: Illumina HiSeq 2500. To normalize quantification of the TCRbeta repertoire, the TCR libraries were built with molecular barcoding that relied on unique molecular identifiers. TCRdb handled the public reads itself, with Q25 trimming in fastp and clone calling in MiXCR, and kept productive beta chains. Rows are unified per CDR3 protein, each entry keeping the most common DNA and genes. In this sample the table shows 600,000 to 700,000 distinct CDR3 sequences, 16% of which occur a single time. The ten biggest clones cover 1.1% of the sample. For CDR1 and CDR2, the germline V gene (reference sequence) lists DFQATT and SNEGSKA. The CDR3 has 17 amino acids, counting the end cysteine and phenylalanine. Kept here is only the CDR3 DNA, which spans 51 bases and is read in frame from base 1.

The source of this sequence is a human donor who donated a stem cell graft to a child with acute myeloid leukemia. This specimen was PBMCs from the stem cell graft donor, taken from the stem cell graft. This chain is built from TRBV20-1 and TRBJ1-4, with the D gene call left open. The nucleotide sequence is given as TGCTGCGCTAGAGATCGTGGGATCCTAGAAGCCAATGAAAAACTGTTTTTT. Translated, it reads CCARDRGILEANEKLFF.